These 20 T cell receptor beta chains came from one sample sequenced in a study of CD4 T cells in relation to SARS-CoV-2 and coronaviruses. Their antigens remain unidentified. Clones were read by immunoSEQ multiplex PCR, and TCRdb kept only the in-frame ones, dropping some. In the table there are 35,000 to 45,000 clones, approximately 80% of which are singletons. The source material was memory CD4+ T cells from PBMCs, cultured in vitro. The source is an adult with COVID-19.

This clone was counted between two and nine times. The genes are TRBV28 and TRBJ1-6; the D gene is possibly TRBD1 (5 bases). The CDR3 consists of 14 residues. Germline CDR1 MDHEN, CDR2 SYDVKM. V lost 7 bases and J 10 bases, leaving 17 bases between the germline ends. The chain's CDR3 is CASKDTPRGSPLHF. CDR3 nucleotides: TGTGCCAGCAAAGACACCCCTCGGGGCTCACCCCTCCACTTT.

The chain recombines TRBV28 with TRBJ1-1, with a weak D call TRBD1 (5 bases). From germline, CDR1 is MDHEN and CDR2 SYDVKM. The CDR3 loop spans 16 amino acids. The V end lost 5 bases, the J end lost 2 bases, and 18 bases lay between the germline ends. As DNA, the CDR3 is TGTGCCAGCAGTCAAGGCAGGGCCCCAACAAACACTGAAGCTTTCTTT. This gives the protein CASSQGRAPTNTEAFF.

The chain uses TRBV9 and TRBJ2-5; TRBD1 is a possible D gene (6 bases). Per germline, CDR1 SGDLS and CDR2 YYNGEE. There are 15 residues in the CDR3. Trimming removed 3 bases from V and 4 bases from J, with 16 bases in between. The CDR3 protein is CASSASEGVLETQYF. The CDR3 nucleotides are TGTGCCAGCAGCGCCTCCGAGGGGGTACTAGAGACCCAGTACTTC.

The CDR3 bases are TGTGCCAGCAGCTTAGTCGCACTAGCGAGCGACCATACGCAGTATTTT. Encoded protein: CASSLVALASDHTQYF. The J gene is TRBJ2-3, the V gene TRBV7-9; 7 bases line up with TRBD2. Unmatched junction bases numbered 11, after V lost 1 base and J lost 7 bases. The germline V gene encodes CDR1 SEHNR and CDR2 FQNEAQ (reference sequence). The length of the CDR3 is 16 residues.

The V gene is TRBV24-1, the J gene TRBJ2-2; a weak D match, TRBD1 (5 bases). Deletions cut 6 bases from V and 3 bases from J, with 13 bases between. Germline-derived CDR1 and CDR2 are KGHDR and SFDVKD. This CDR3 has 15 residues. The CDR3 DNA is TGTGCCACCAGTACAGGTAGTGGGTACACCGGGGAGCTGTTTTTT. Translation: CATSTGSGYTGELFF.

This chain uses TRBV15 with TRBJ2-1, with a weak D call TRBD2 (6 bases). The V end lost 4 bases, the J end lost 11 bases, and 24 bases lay between the germline ends. Germline V CDR1 and CDR2: LNHNV, YYDKDF (reference sequence). The CDR3 is 16 residues long. The CDR3 nucleotides are TGTGCCACCAGCACCATCAAGGGGAACGGGAGAAGACAGCAGTTCTTC. Translation gives CATSTIKGNGRRQQFF. Variable domain in full (rest from reference TRBV15 and TRBJ2-1): DAMVIQNPRYQVTQFGKPVTLSCSQTLNHNVMYWYQQKSSQAPKLLFHYYDKDFNNEADTPDNFQSRRPNTSFCFLDIRSPGLGDTAMYLCATSTIKGNGRRQQFFGPGTRLTVL.

This clone was seen only a few times. This chain connects TRBV24-1 to TRBJ2-5, with TRBD2 matching 7 bases. This CDR3 has 14 amino acids. Looked up from germline, CDR1 is KGHDR and CDR2 is SFDVKD. The J segment lost 3 bases and the V segment lost 3 bases, leaving 3 bases of the junction unmatched. The CDR3 bases are TGTGCCACCAGTGATCCCCGGGGGGAAGAGACCCAGTACTTC. The encoded protein is CATSDPRGEETQYF.

The chain employs TRBV7-6 and TRBJ1-3, with D uncertain. V was shortened by 6 bases and J by 0 bases, with 6 bases between the two germline ends. Looked up from germline, CDR1 is SGHVS and CDR2 is FNYEAQ. This CDR3 region has 13 residues. CDR3 amino acids: CASRGFSGNTIYF. CDR3 DNA: TGTGCCAGCAGAGGGTTCTCTGGAAACACCATATATTTT.

The rearrangement joins TRBV12-3 or TRBV12-4 to TRBJ1-1; D unresolved. The CDR3 spans 13 residues. Trimming took 3 bases from V and 1 from J, leaving 6 bases between them. The DNA for the CDR3 is TGTGCCAGCAGTTTGTACCAGAACACTGAAGCTTTCTTT. Its protein product is CASSLYQNTEAFF.

This rearrangement joins TRBV27 to TRBJ2-1, with D perhaps being TRBD1 or TRBD2 (5 bases each). Looked up from germline, CDR1 is MNHEY and CDR2 is SMNVEV (reference sequence). The CDR3 loop spans 14 amino acids. Trimming shortened V by 4 bases and J by 4 bases, and 11 bases separated the two germline ends. The CDR3, as DNA: TGTGCCAGCAGTTCCAGGGACGGATACAATGAGCAGTTCTTC. Protein: CASSSRDGYNEQFF.

The CDR3 region is CAWSVRWARITGELFF. The CDR3 nucleotides are TGTGCCTGGAGTGTACGGTGGGCGCGTATCACCGGGGAGCTGTTTTTT. The chain combines TRBV30 with TRBJ2-2; D not resolved. V was cut by 0 bases and J by 4 bases, with 15 bases left in between. Germline V gene sequence: CDR1 GTSNPN, CDR2 SVGIG (reference sequence). The CDR3 is 16 amino acids.

The chain uses TRBV7-9 and TRBJ2-7; TRBD2 is a possible D gene (5 bases). Trimming left V 4 bases short and J 8 bases short, with 21 bases between. The CDR3 consists of 15 residues. CDR1 is SEHNR and CDR2 is FQNEAQ in the germline V gene (reference sequence). CDR3 region: CASSSSSRMGDKQYF. The CDR3 bases are TGTGCCAGCAGCTCTTCTAGCAGGATGGGTGACAAGCAGTACTTC.

This rearrangement joins TRBV5-4 to TRBJ2-7; 10 bases map to TRBD2. This CDR3 spans 19 amino acids. Germline CDR1 reads SGHNT; CDR2 reads YYREEE (reference sequence). V lost 1 base, J lost 2 bases, and 15 bases stayed unmatched. The CDR3 loop is CASSLRVRRRTSGTYEQYF. The CDR3 DNA reads TGTGCCAGCAGCTTGAGGGTCAGACGCAGGACTAGCGGCACCTACGAGCAGTACTTC.

The chain couples TRBV2 to TRBJ2-1, with TRBD2 matching over 14 bases. Per germline, CDR1 SNHLY and CDR2 FYNNEI. J was trimmed by 6 bases and V by 6 bases; bases with no gene match: 4. This CDR3 has 15 amino acids. CDR3 coding DNA: TGTGCCAGCAGGGCGGGGACTAGCGGGAGCAATGAGCAGTTCTTC. Amino acids: CASRAGTSGSNEQFF. The variable domain in full, completed from reference TRBV2 and TRBJ2-1, reads EPEVTQTPSHQVTQMGQEVILRCVPISNHLYFYWYRQILGQKVEFLVSFYNNEISEKSEIFDDQFSVERPDGSNFTLKIRSTKLEDSAMYFCASRAGTSGSNEQFFGPGTRLTVL.

The DNA of the CDR3 is TGTGCCAGCAGCCGGAGGAAGCGGGAGATTGACACCGGGGAGCTGTTTTTT. Its translation: CASSRRKREIDTGELFF. The chain combines TRBV28 with TRBJ2-2, with TRBD2 matching over 8 bases. CDR3 length equals 17 residues. The V gene end was trimmed by 6 bases and the J gene end by 3 bases; junction bases not matched to a gene: 12. Germline lookup yields CDR1 MDHEN and CDR2 SYDVKM.

The rearrangement joins TRBV7-9 to TRBJ2-7, with TRBD1 as a possible D gene (5 bases). Germline CDR1 reads SEHNR; CDR2 reads FQNEAQ (reference sequence). V was cut by 8 bases and J by 5 bases, with 10 bases left in between. The CDR3 has 11 residues. The CDR3 DNA reads as TGTGCCAGCGGTAAGGGGAACGAGCAGTACTTC. It specifies CASGKGNEQYF.

The chain combines TRBV28 with TRBJ2-5; 7 bases are shared with TRBD1. V lost 7 bases, J lost 7 bases, and 6 bases stayed unmatched. Germline CDR1 reads MDHEN; CDR2 reads SYDVKM. The CDR3 is made up of 12 amino acids. The CDR3 DNA is TGTGCCAGCACGACAGGGTGGGGGACCCAGTACTTC. It is translated as CASTTGWGTQYF. Variable domain in full (rest from reference TRBV28 and TRBJ2-5): DVKVTQSSRYLVKRTGEKVFLECVQDMDHENMFWYRQDPGLGLRLIYFSYDVKMKEKGDIPEGYSVSREKKERFSLILESASTNQTSMYLCASTTGWGTQYFGPGTRLLVL.

CDR3 nucleotides: TGTGCCAGTAGTCACCAGGGCACAGATACGCAGTATTTT. This encodes CASSHQGTDTQYF. The chain couples TRBV19 to TRBJ2-3; D is uncertain. V lost 5 bases to trimming and J lost 1 base, with 7 bases between them. Looked up from germline, CDR1 is LNHDA and CDR2 is SQIVND (reference sequence). The CDR3 loop spans 13 amino acids.

The chain couples TRBV5-1 to TRBJ2-3; maybe TRBD2 (5 bases). V gave up 4 bases and J gave up 6 bases, with 18 bases separating them. The length of the CDR3 is 15 residues. Germline loops: CDR1 SGHRS, CDR2 YFSETQ. CDR3 residues: CASSAAAVRGDTQYF. As DNA, the CDR3 is TGCGCCAGCAGCGCGGCGGCGGTCCGAGGGGATACGCAGTATTTT.

V is TRBV11-2 and J is TRBJ2-7; TRBD1 agrees at 7 bases. V lost 7 bases, J lost 1 base, and 4 bases stayed unmatched. The CDR3 loop spans 13 amino acids. Germline V gene sequence: CDR1 SGHAT, CDR2 FQNNGV. The CDR3 nucleotides read TGTGCCAGCAACCAGGGGGAGTCCTACGAGCAGTACTTC. As protein: CASNQGESYEQYF.